Presented here are 27 T cell receptor beta chains from one specimen sequenced in a study of shared clonotypes between healthy human individuals (dated by TCRdb to between 2020 and 2021). The library was produced with the immunoSEQ multiplex PCR assay. TCRdb took this table from immuneACCESS and kept in-frame rearrangements with V and J called. Such tables lack part of the clones; where checked against another copy, unresolved V genes explain under half of the gap, and the rest is unexplained. The sample contains about 600,000 clones, 95% to 98% of them found a single time. Of the sample, about 0.06% falls within the top ten clones. The specimen sequenced was naive CD4+ T cells sorted from blood. Reading the label with the study, this specimen's cell subset or site is: CD45RA+ positively selected. Receptors originate from a woman aged 25 to 45 in good health.

CDR3 sequence reads: CASSPQHRGTGSYEQYF. CDR3 coding DNA: TGTGCCAGCAGCCCCCAACATAGAGGGACAGGGTCCTACGAGCAGTACTTC. This chain uses TRBV7-9 with TRBJ2-7, with TRBD1 matching over 9 bases. Germline V gives CDR1 SEHNR, CDR2 FQNEAQ (reference sequence). V lost 5 bases and J lost 1; bases outside the gene matches: 12. CDR3 size: 17 residues.

V gene TRBV9 combines with J gene TRBJ1-2, with a tentative D call TRBD1 (5 bases). CDR3 length equals 12 residues. Trimming removed 1 base from V and 8 bases from J, with 9 bases in between. CDR1 is SGDLS and CDR2 is YYNGEE in the germline V gene. The chain's CDR3 is CASSVIGGGYTF. In nucleotides, the CDR3 is TGTGCCAGCAGCGTAATTGGGGGAGGCTACACCTTC.

The V gene is TRBV27, the J gene TRBJ2-7; 9 positions match TRBD2. CDR3 length equals 16 residues. The V and J ends lost 2 bases and 2 bases, in that order; junction bases with no gene match: 7. CDR1 and CDR2 (germline): MNHEY, SMNVEV (reference sequence). The CDR3, as DNA: TGTGCCAGCAGTTTAATTCTTGCGGGAGGGCCCTACGAGCAGTACTTC. Amino acids: CASSLILAGGPYEQYF.

The rearrangement links TRBV4-2 to TRBJ1-6; tentatively, D is TRBD1 (5 bases). V was shortened by 0 bases and J by 9 bases, with 18 bases between the two germline ends. This CDR3 has 17 amino acids. Germline V gene data show CDR1 as LGHNA and CDR2 as YNFKEQ. The CDR3 region has the DNA TGTGCCAGCAGCCAAGAGTGGGTGACAGAAGTGATTTCACCCCTCCACTTT. The encoded protein is CASSQEWVTEVISPLHF.

The V gene is TRBV5-1, the J gene TRBJ2-3; 8 bases fit TRBD2. V lost 3 bases and J lost 0; bases outside the gene matches: 6. CDR3 size: 16 residues. Germline V gene lookup returns CDR1 SGHRS and CDR2 YFSETQ. The CDR3 protein is CASSSSGTSSTDTQYF. In DNA, the CDR3 is TGCGCCAGCAGCTCCTCCGGGACTAGTAGCACAGATACGCAGTATTTT.

The V call is TRBV9, the J call TRBJ2-3; 8 bases are shared with TRBD1. V lost 0 bases to trimming and J lost 4 bases; unmatched junction nucleotides: 10. From germline, CDR1 is SGDLS and CDR2 YYNGEE. The CDR3 runs 17 residues. The CDR3 sequence is CASSVVGQGAGADTQYF. Written as DNA, the CDR3 is TGTGCCAGCAGCGTAGTTGGGCAGGGGGCAGGGGCAGATACGCAGTATTTT.

This sequence joins TRBV6-1 and TRBJ2-7; D uncertain. With 4 bases removed from V and 4 bases from J, the gap between germline ends came to 11 bases. CDR1 and CDR2 from the germline V gene are MNHNS and SASEGT. The CDR3 totals 13 residues. CDR3 nucleotide sequence: TGTGCCAGCAGTGGCTCGCTGGTTTACGAGCAGTACTTC. Its translation: CASSGSLVYEQYF.

The genes are TRBV5-4 and TRBJ2-5; 7 bases match TRBD1. Per the germline V gene, CDR1 is SGHNT and CDR2 is YYREEE (reference sequence). The CDR3 spans 13 residues. J was trimmed by 4 bases and V by 3 bases; bases with no gene match: 3. CDR3 protein: CASSSTGIETQYF. The CDR3 nucleotides are TGTGCCAGCAGCTCGACAGGGATAGAGACCCAGTACTTC.

This clone showed up just a few times. This chain uses TRBV7-9 with TRBJ1-1, with D maybe TRBD1 (6 bases). The germline V and J ends were trimmed by 5 bases and 3 bases, with 10 bases remaining between them. The CDR3 consists of 13 residues. CDR1 and CDR2 from the germline V gene are SEHNR and FQNEAQ (reference sequence). The CDR3 loop reads CASSPRQDTEAFF. In nucleotides, the CDR3 is TGTGCCAGCAGCCCTAGACAGGACACTGAAGCTTTCTTT.

The chain joins TRBV28 to TRBJ2-7; 8 bases line up with TRBD2. In germline, CDR1 is MDHEN, CDR2 SYDVKM. After removal of 6 bases from V and 9 bases from J, the junction contained 13 bases not matched to a gene. The CDR3 is 14 residues long. In DNA form, the CDR3 reads TGTGCCAGCAGCGGAAGGACTAGCCCTATGGGGCAGTACTTC. Translated, it gives CASSGRTSPMGQYF.

The chain has TRBV7-9 and TRBJ2-1, with no clear D. V shed 4 bases and J shed 9 bases, with 4 bases lying between them. The length of the CDR3 is 10 residues. CDR1 and CDR2 from the germline V gene are SEHNR and FQNEAQ (reference sequence). The CDR3 reads CASSSTEQFF. Here the CDR3 DNA reads TGTGCCAGCAGCTCCACTGAGCAGTTCTTC.

The chain has TRBV5-1 and TRBJ1-1; TRBD1 is a possible D gene (6 bases). The CDR3 runs to 15 residues. V was cut by 2 bases and J by 1 base, with 12 bases left in between. Germline V gene data show CDR1 as SGHRS and CDR2 as YFSETQ. The CDR3 nucleotides are TGCGCCAGCAGCTTTCAGGGGCTTAGGAACACTGAAGCTTTCTTT. It is translated as CASSFQGLRNTEAFF.

The gene calls are TRBV10-3 and TRBJ2-2; 10 bases are a match to TRBD1. The trim removed 2 bases at V and 6 bases at J, leaving 3 bases unmatched. The CDR3 extends over 15 amino acids. The germline gives CDR1 ENHRY, CDR2 SYGVKD. CDR3 in amino acids: CAISEVDRGPGELFF. In DNA form, the CDR3 reads TGTGCCATCAGTGAGGTAGACAGGGGGCCCGGGGAGCTGTTTTTT.

CDR3 sequence (DNA): TGTGCCAGTATCGCCGGGACAGGGGGTTTCACTGAAGCTTTCTTT. Protein product: CASIAGTGGFTEAFF. This chain uses TRBV19 with TRBJ1-1; 11 nucleotides agree with TRBD1. CDR3 length equals 15 residues. The junction had 8 bases not matched to a gene; V was cut back by 7 bases and J by 4 bases. Germline values: CDR1 LNHDA, CDR2 SQIVND (reference sequence).

This rearrangement joins TRBV6-5 to TRBJ2-7, with D possibly TRBD2 on 5 matching bases. Trimming left V 8 bases short and J 6 bases short, with 14 bases between. The CDR3 sequence is 12 residues long. Germline V gene sequence: CDR1 MNHEY, CDR2 SVGAGI. Written as DNA, the CDR3 is TGTGCCAGCGACTACGACCGCGGCGAGCAGTACTTC. It specifies CASDYDRGEQYF.

The chain has TRBV19 and TRBJ1-1, with no clear D. CDR1 and CDR2 (germline): LNHDA, SQIVND (reference sequence). The CDR3 has 14 residues. V lost 5 bases and J 1 base, leaving 11 bases between the germline ends. CDR3 sequence: CASSPLVKNTEAFF. The CDR3 region has the DNA TGTGCCAGTAGTCCGCTGGTGAAGAACACTGAAGCTTTCTTT.

The chain joins TRBV19 to TRBJ1-1; D is unresolved. The CDR3 runs 14 residues. Germline loops: CDR1 LNHDA, CDR2 SQIVND (reference sequence). Deletions cut 8 bases from V and 4 bases from J, with 17 bases between. The CDR3 sequence is CASSPPGTVTEAFF. For the CDR3, the DNA is TGTGCCAGTTCGCCCCCGGGCACAGTCACTGAAGCTTTCTTT.

V usage is TRBV27 and J usage is TRBJ2-3, with 13 bases matching TRBD2. The germline CDR1 and CDR2 sequences are MNHEY and SMNVEV (reference sequence). The CDR3 consists of 16 residues. V was clipped by 5 bases and J by 1 base; unmatched bases: 3. DNA of the CDR3: TGTGCCAGCAGTACTAGCGGGAGGGTGCGCACAGATACGCAGTATTTT. Its protein is CASSTSGRVRTDTQYF.

The chain is built from TRBV28 and TRBJ2-3; perhaps TRBD2 as D (6 bases). The V end was cut by 5 bases, the J end by 2 bases, with 11 bases between. This CDR3 is built from 14 residues. CDR1 is MDHEN, CDR2 SYDVKM, per germline. The CDR3: CASSPREITDTQYF. The CDR3 DNA is TGTGCCAGCAGTCCTCGGGAGATCACAGATACGCAGTATTTT.

The chain uses TRBV28 and TRBJ1-4, with D hard to call. The CDR3 has 14 residues. V lost 5 bases to trimming and J lost 7 bases, with 14 bases between them. Germline CDR1 is MDHEN and CDR2 is SYDVKM. Written as DNA, the CDR3 is TGTGCCAGCAGTCCGGCGGTGCGGACTGAAAAACTGTTTTTT. Translated: CASSPAVRTEKLFF.

The chain recombines TRBV19 with TRBJ1-5; D is possibly TRBD1 (6 bases). Trimming took off 5 bases at V and 7 bases at J, with 12 bases between the two ends. CDR3 length: 13 residues. Germline-derived CDR1 and CDR2 are LNHDA and SQIVND (reference sequence). CDR3 sequence reads: CASSPQGSQPQHF. CDR3 coding DNA: TGTGCCAGTAGTCCTCAGGGGAGCCAGCCCCAGCATTTT.

The CDR3 DNA reads TGCGCCAGCAGCCAAGAGTGGGCCAACCTGAACAATGAGCAGTTCTTC. Protein: CASSQEWANLNNEQFF. The genes are TRBV4-1 and TRBJ2-1, with D unclear. In germline, CDR1 is MGHRA, CDR2 YSYEKL. The V end was cut by 0 bases, the J end by 5 bases, with 14 bases between. The CDR3 is 16 residues long.

V is TRBV5-1 and J is TRBJ2-7; the D gene is possibly TRBD1 (8 bases). Germline CDR1 reads SGHRS; CDR2 reads YFSETQ. Trimming left V 4 bases short and J 4 bases short, with 12 bases between. The CDR3 has 13 residues. As DNA, the CDR3 is TGCGCCAGCAGCCCACAGGGGGGGTACGAGCAGTACTTC. This codes for CASSPQGGYEQYF.

The chain links TRBV6-6 to TRBJ2-1, with D tentatively TRBD2 (6 bases). Per germline, CDR1 MNHNY and CDR2 SVGAGI (reference sequence). The germline V and J ends were trimmed by 3 bases and 0 bases, with 12 bases remaining between them. The CDR3 covers 16 residues. CDR3: CASSYLADYSYNEQFF. The CDR3 DNA is TGTGCCAGCAGTTATTTAGCGGACTACTCCTACAATGAGCAGTTCTTC.

The CDR3 DNA is TGTGCCACCAGCAGAGTGGGCGGGATTGAGGTGACCCAGTACTTC. This encodes CATSRVGGIEVTQYF. V and J are TRBV15 and TRBJ2-5; a possible D gene is TRBD2 (6 bases). Germline CDR1 is LNHNV and CDR2 is YYDKDF (reference sequence). Trimming took off 1 base at V and 7 bases at J, with 16 bases between the two ends. This CDR3 has 15 amino acids.

V gene TRBV18 combines with J gene TRBJ2-7; TRBD1 matches 8 bases. The V gene end was trimmed by 3 bases and the J gene end by 4 bases; junction bases not matched to a gene: 8. The CDR3 has 15 amino acids. Germline assignment: CDR1 KGHSH and CDR2 LQKENI. In DNA form, the CDR3 reads TGTGCCAGCTCACCGGGGACAGGTTCAGATTACGAGCAGTACTTC. Encoded protein: CASSPGTGSDYEQYF.

In this sample, this clone turned up a few times. The genes are TRBV28 and TRBJ2-7, with 8 bases lining up with TRBD2. The CDR3 is made up of 13 amino acids. With V trimmed by 8 bases and J by 7 bases, 10 bases remained unmatched. CDR1 and CDR2 (germline): MDHEN, SYDVKM. This CDR3 is CASWREDSNEQYF. The CDR3 bases are TGTGCCAGCTGGCGGGAGGATTCGAATGAGCAGTACTTC.